The rows below give T cell receptor beta chains drawn from one sample of a study of blood T cells in healthy people across ages. TCRdb re-called the 5' RACE reads through MiXCR, storing one row per CDR3 protein. The profile covers around 780,000 distinct CDR3 sequences, with more than 50% appearing a single time and more than 25% taken by the ten largest. Sequencing used blood. Receptor source: a middle-aged man in good health. Both conserved end residues are part of each CDR3. D genes are given only for firm matches. The size entry is marked missing in some rows and otherwise reads once, few, many or a size class.

clone_size j_call v_call d_call cdr3_nt cdr3_aa
NA TRBJ2-5 TRBV12-3/TRBV12-4 NA TGTGCCAGCAGTTCCGCCGCCTTCATAGGGACATTTGAAGAGACCCAGTACTTC CASSSAAFIGTFEETQYF
NA TRBJ2-7 TRBV7-2 NA TGTGCCAGCAGCAAACTCGACGGTAATGAGCAGTACTTC CASSKLDGNEQYF
NA TRBJ1-2 TRBV29-1 TRBD1 TGCAGCGTTCGCGCAACGGGACAGGGCTATGGCTACACCTTC CSVRATGQGYGYTF
NA TRBJ2-3 TRBV28 NA TGTGCCAGCAGTCCGCTGACTAGAAGCGGCACAGATACGCAGTATTTT CASSPLTRSGTDTQYF
NA TRBJ2-2 TRBV7-9 TRBD1 TGTGCCGGCAGCACAGGGACAGCAAACACCGGGGAGCTGTTTTTT CAGSTGTANTGELFF
NA TRBJ2-5 TRBV7-2 NA TGTGCCAGCAGCTTAGCGTCGGGGCCAGAGACCCAGTACTTC CASSLASGPETQYF
NA TRBJ1-6 TRBV10-3 NA TGTGCCATTTCTCACCAGAGCGAACATTCACCCCTCCACTTT CAISHQSEHSPLHF
NA TRBJ1-2 TRBV7-3 TRBD1 TGTGCCAGCAGCTTAAATGGGGGGGGACAGAACTATGGCTACACCTTC CASSLNGGGQNYGYTF
few TRBJ2-7 TRBV15 NA TGTGCCACCAGCCAAGGACAGCACTACGAGCAGTACTTC CATSQGQHYEQYF
few TRBJ2-7 TRBV7-9 TRBD1 TGTGCCAGCAGCTTACATTCCGGACAGGCCTACTACGAGCAGTACTTC CASSLHSGQAYYEQYF
NA TRBJ1-2 TRBV5-1 NA TGCGCCAGCAGCTTCATCAGGGGTAACTATGGCTACACCTTC CASSFIRGNYGYTF
NA TRBJ2-2 TRBV29-1 NA TGCAGCGTTGAACTACGTCGGGGTTCGGGGGAGCTGTTTTTT CSVELRRGSGELFF
once TRBJ2-5 TRBV6-5 TRBD2 TGTGCCAGCAGGGGCTTAGCGGGTCTACAAGAGACCCAGTACTTC CASRGLAGLQETQYF
NA TRBJ1-5 TRBV15 TRBD1 TGTGCCACCAGCAGAAGCAAGGGACAGGGCTTTCAGCCCCAGCATTTT CATSRSKGQGFQPQHF
NA TRBJ2-7 TRBV12-3/TRBV12-4 NA TGTGCCAGCAGTTTAGTGGGGGGAGCCCGACCCTACGAGCAGTACTTC CASSLVGGARPYEQYF
NA TRBJ2-7 TRBV7-2 TRBD1 TGTGCCAGCAGCTTAGGGGGAGGGACAGGGGGCCTCTACGAGCAGTACTTC CASSLGGGTGGLYEQYF
few TRBJ2-3 TRBV4-2 NA TGTGCCAGCAGCCAGACCAACTGGGCAGATACGCAGTATTTT CASSQTNWADTQYF
NA TRBJ2-7 TRBV7-8 NA TGTGCCAGCAGCTTAGACTCCAGAGAGCAGTACTTC CASSLDSREQYF
NA TRBJ1-2 TRBV25-1 NA TGTGCCAGCAGTGCGCCAAACAGGGCAGGAGAAATCTATGGCTACACCTTC CASSAPNRAGEIYGYTF
NA TRBJ1-1 TRBV13 NA TGTGCCAGCAGCTTCCTACAGGAATTGAACACTGAAGCTTTCTTT CASSFLQELNTEAFF
few TRBJ2-1 TRBV9 TRBD2 TGTGCCAGCAGCGTAGATCCCCCTAGCGGGGTCTACAATGAGCAGTTCTTC CASSVDPPSGVYNEQFF
NA TRBJ1-2 TRBV4-1 NA TGCGCCAGCAGCCAAGGGAGGAAAGGGGATGGCTACACCTTC CASSQGRKGDGYTF
NA TRBJ1-5 TRBV27 TRBD1 TGTGCCGGCAGGGGCGGGACAGGGGAGAGTCAGCCCCAGCATTTT CAGRGGTGESQPQHF
NA TRBJ2-6 TRBV20-1 TRBD1 TGCAGTGATAGATGGTCCAGGGGGCCTGGGGCCAACGTCCTGACTTTC CSDRWSRGPGANVLTF
NA TRBJ2-3 TRBV28 NA TGTGCCAGCAGTCACGGGGACCCCACAGATACGCAGTATTTT CASSHGDPTDTQYF
NA TRBJ1-2 TRBV20-1 NA TGCAGTGCTGGGAAGGGGTCCTCCTATGGCTACACCTTC CSAGKGSSYGYTF
NA TRBJ2-5 TRBV6-2/TRBV6-3 NA TGTGCCAGCGCGGACGCCCGAGAGACCCAGTACTTC CASADARETQYF
NA TRBJ2-7 TRBV6-2/TRBV6-3 TRBD1 TGTGCCAGCAGTTACCCGGACAGGGGGCACTACGAGCAGTACTTC CASSYPDRGHYEQYF
NA TRBJ2-7 TRBV10-3 TRBD2 TGTGCCATCAGTGCGTTAACTAGCGGGAGGGTCTACGAGCAGTACTTC CAISALTSGRVYEQYF
few TRBJ2-3 TRBV11-2 TRBD2 TGTGCCAGCGCAACCGGGACTAGCGGGGGGGCTAAAGATACGCAGTATTTT CASATGTSGGAKDTQYF
NA TRBJ2-7 TRBV28 TRBD1 TGTGCCAGCAGGGAGACAGGGAAAGAGCAGTACTTC CASRETGKEQYF
once TRBJ1-1 TRBV18 TRBD1 TGTGCCAGCTCACCAGACCAGGGGGGATTGAACACTGAAGCTTTCTTT CASSPDQGGLNTEAFF
few TRBJ2-1 TRBV5-1 NA TGCGCCAGCAGCTACGACGCCGCCTACAATGAGCAGTTCTTC CASSYDAAYNEQFF
NA TRBJ1-6 TRBV12-3/TRBV12-4 NA TGTGCCAGCAGTGGCGGGGGTAGGGCACCCCTCCACTTT CASSGGGRAPLHF
few TRBJ2-1 TRBV6-4 NA TGTGCCAGCAGTGTTAGCGGCGATTACAATGAGCAGTTCTTC CASSVSGDYNEQFF
NA TRBJ1-1 TRBV11-3 NA TGTGCCAGCAGCCCAGTGGGGGGTATGGGCACTGAAGCTTTCTTT CASSPVGGMGTEAFF
NA TRBJ1-1 TRBV3-1 TRBD1 TGTGCCAGCAGTCTACCTACCTTAAAACAGGGGATATGGGCTGAAGCTTTCTTT CASSLPTLKQGIWAEAFF
NA TRBJ1-4 TRBV7-9 NA TGTGCCAGCAGCTCCGCCTTCCGGGAGAGAAATGAAAAACTGTTTTTT CASSSAFRERNEKLFF
NA TRBJ1-5 TRBV7-6 NA TGTGCCAGCAGCTTAGCGTCAGCAGGGAACAATCAGCCCCAGCATTTT CASSLASAGNNQPQHF
NA TRBJ1-2 TRBV10-3 NA TGTGCCATCACCGACCTGGACGGCTATGGCTACACCTTC CAITDLDGYGYTF
once TRBJ1-2 TRBV6-1 NA TGTGCCAGCAGCAGGCGGACTACAGCTAACTATGGCTACACCTTC CASSRRTTANYGYTF
NA TRBJ2-1 TRBV27 NA TGTGCCAGCGCCCCCGTTAAGTACGGAGACAATGAGCAGTTCTTC CASAPVKYGDNEQFF
NA TRBJ1-1 TRBV27 NA TGTGCCAGCAGTTTACCCGGCGGCTTACGAGAAGCTTTCTTT CASSLPGGLREAFF
NA TRBJ1-5 TRBV12-3/TRBV12-4 NA TGTGCCAGCAGTCCCGGGACGCCCCAGCATTTT CASSPGTPQHF
NA TRBJ2-5 TRBV3-1 TRBD2 TGTGCCAGCAGCCAAGGAGCTAGCGGGAGAGAAGAGACCCAGTACTTC CASSQGASGREETQYF
many TRBJ2-5 TRBV7-9 TRBD2 TGTGCCAGCAGCCCAAGCGGGGCTCAAGAGACCCAGTACTTC CASSPSGAQETQYF
NA TRBJ2-2 TRBV25-1 TRBD2 TGTGCCAGCAGTGATTCAGGGTTGTTACTAGCGGGAGCCCCCGGGGAGCTGTTTTTT CASSDSGLLLAGAPGELFF
NA TRBJ2-1 TRBV5-6 NA TGTGCCAGCAGCCCTATGGTTTACGGGAGAATGAGCTCCTACAATGAGCAGTTCTTC CASSPMVYGRMSSYNEQFF
NA TRBJ2-4 TRBV5-1 NA TGCGCCAGCAGCTCGGGACTTGGAGCCAAAAACATTCAGTACTTC CASSSGLGAKNIQYF
NA TRBJ1-6 TRBV3-1 NA TGTGCCAGCAGCCAAGCTACAAGCAATTCACCCCTCCACTTT CASSQATSNSPLHF
NA TRBJ2-5 TRBV13 NA TGTGCCAGCAGCTACGGACATTTAAAGGGGGAGACCCAGTACTTC CASSYGHLKGETQYF
NA TRBJ1-2 TRBV28 TRBD1 TGTGCCAGCAGACCCCCCACAGGGGGCGCGTATGGCTACACCTTC CASRPPTGGAYGYTF
NA TRBJ2-3 TRBV28 NA TGTGCCAGCAGTTTACTCGACAGACTGACAGATACGCAGTATTTT CASSLLDRLTDTQYF
NA TRBJ2-3 TRBV5-4 TRBD2 TGTGCCAGCTTGGGGAGGGACTTAGGTGGAGATACGCAGTATTTT CASLGRDLGGDTQYF
few TRBJ2-7 TRBV25-1 TRBD2 TGTGCCAGCAGTGATCCGGGGACAAGCGGGAGGGGCGAGCAGTACTTC CASSDPGTSGRGEQYF
NA TRBJ2-7 TRBV7-8 NA TGTGCCAGCAGACCAGAGGGGGTCCGCGAGCAGTACTTC CASRPEGVREQYF
few TRBJ2-5 TRBV4-1 TRBD1 TGCGCCAGCAGCCAAGTTACAGGGGAGGAGACCCAGTACTTC CASSQVTGEETQYF